This TCR beta chain was identified during a study of graft-versus-host responses after intestinal transplantation. Note on this clone: Its target is not known.

Germline CDR1 KGHSH, CDR2 LQKENI. Deletions cut 4 bases from V and 4 bases from J, with 5 bases between. The length of the CDR3 is 11 residues. TCRdb keeps only in-frame clones here, not all; method: immunoSEQ multiplex PCR. The repertoire holds more than 80,000 clones, with 70% to 90% as singletons. This clonotype was obtained from a human donor who received an intestinal transplant. The chain joins TRBV18 to TRBJ2-7; D gene ambiguous. Sequencing used unstimulated CD4+ T cells sorted from spleen or lymph node cells, obtained before intestinal transplant. The CDR3 sequence: CASSLSYEQYF. In DNA form, the CDR3 reads TGTGCCAGCTCACTATCTTACGAGCAGTACTTC.